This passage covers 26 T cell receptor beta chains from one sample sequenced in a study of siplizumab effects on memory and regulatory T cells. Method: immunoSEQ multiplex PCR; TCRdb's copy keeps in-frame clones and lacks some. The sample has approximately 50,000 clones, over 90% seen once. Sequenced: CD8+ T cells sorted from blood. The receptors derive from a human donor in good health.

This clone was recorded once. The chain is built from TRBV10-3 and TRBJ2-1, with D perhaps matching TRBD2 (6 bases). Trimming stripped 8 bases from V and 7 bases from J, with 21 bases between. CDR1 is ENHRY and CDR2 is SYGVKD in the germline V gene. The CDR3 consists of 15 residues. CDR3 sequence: CAIARPGLRENEQFF. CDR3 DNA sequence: TGTGCCATCGCGAGACCGGGACTTAGGGAAAATGAGCAGTTCTTC.

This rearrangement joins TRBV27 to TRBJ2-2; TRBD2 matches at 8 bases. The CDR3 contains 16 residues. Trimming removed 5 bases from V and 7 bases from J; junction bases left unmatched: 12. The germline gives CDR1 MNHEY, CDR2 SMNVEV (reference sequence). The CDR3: CASSPLTQREFGELFF. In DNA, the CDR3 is TGTGCCAGCAGTCCACTTACCCAGCGGGAGTTCGGGGAGCTGTTTTTT.

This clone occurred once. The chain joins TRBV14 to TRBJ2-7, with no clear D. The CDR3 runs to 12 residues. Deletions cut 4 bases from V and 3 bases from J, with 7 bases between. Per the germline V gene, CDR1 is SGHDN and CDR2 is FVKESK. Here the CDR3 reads CASSRTNYEQYF. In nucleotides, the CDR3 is TGTGCCAGCAGCCGAACAAACTACGAGCAGTACTTC.

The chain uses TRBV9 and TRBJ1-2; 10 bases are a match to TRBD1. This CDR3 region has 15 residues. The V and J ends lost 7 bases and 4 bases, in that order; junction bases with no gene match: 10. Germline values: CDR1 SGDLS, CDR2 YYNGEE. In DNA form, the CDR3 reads TGTGCCAGCGAAGGGTCCGGGACAGGGGTCTATGGCTACACCTTC. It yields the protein CASEGSGTGVYGYTF. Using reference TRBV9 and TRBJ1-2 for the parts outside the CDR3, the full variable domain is DSGVTQTPKHLITATGQRVTLRCSPRSGDLSVYWYQQSLDQGLQFLIQYYNGEERAKGNILERFSAQQFPDLHSELNLSSLELGDSALYFCASEGSGTGVYGYTFGSGTRLTVV.

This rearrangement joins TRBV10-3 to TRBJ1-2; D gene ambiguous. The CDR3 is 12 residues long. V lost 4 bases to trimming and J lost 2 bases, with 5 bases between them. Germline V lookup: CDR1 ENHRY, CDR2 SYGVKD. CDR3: CAISGGNYGYTF. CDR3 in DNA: TGTGCCATCAGTGGGGGAAACTATGGCTACACCTTC.

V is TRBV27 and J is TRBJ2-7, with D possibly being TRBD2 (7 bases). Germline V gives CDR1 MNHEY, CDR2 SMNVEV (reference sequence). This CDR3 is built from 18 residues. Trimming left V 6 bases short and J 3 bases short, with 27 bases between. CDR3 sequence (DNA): TGTGCCAGCAGCCCCGGGGGGCAAGGGGTCGAAAGGTTCTACGAGCAGTACTTC. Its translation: CASSPGGQGVERFYEQYF.

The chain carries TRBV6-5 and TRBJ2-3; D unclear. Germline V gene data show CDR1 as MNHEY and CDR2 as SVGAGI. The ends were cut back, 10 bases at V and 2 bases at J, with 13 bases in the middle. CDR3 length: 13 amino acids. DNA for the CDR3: TGTGCCATCGCGCTAGACTCCACAGATACGCAGTATTTT. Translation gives CAIALDSTDTQYF.

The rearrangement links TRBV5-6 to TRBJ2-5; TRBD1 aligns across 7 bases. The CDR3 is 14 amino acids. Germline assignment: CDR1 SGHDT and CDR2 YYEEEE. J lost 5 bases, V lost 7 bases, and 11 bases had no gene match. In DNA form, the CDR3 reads TGTGCCAGCGGAAAAACAGGGGTTGAGGAGACCCAGTACTTC. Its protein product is CASGKTGVEETQYF.

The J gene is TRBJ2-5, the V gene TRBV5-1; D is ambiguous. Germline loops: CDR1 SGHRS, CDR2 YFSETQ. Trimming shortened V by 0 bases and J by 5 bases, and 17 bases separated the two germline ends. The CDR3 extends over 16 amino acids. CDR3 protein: CASSLDYPTFLETQYF. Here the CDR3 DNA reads TGCGCCAGCAGCTTGGATTACCCTACTTTCTTGGAGACCCAGTACTTC. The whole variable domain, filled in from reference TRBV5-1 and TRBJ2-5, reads KAGVTQTPRYLIKTRGQQVTLSCSPISGHRSVSWYQQTPGQGLQFLFEYFSETQRNKGNFPGRFSGRQFSNSRSEMNVSTLELGDSALYLCASSLDYPTFLETQYFGPGTRLLVL.

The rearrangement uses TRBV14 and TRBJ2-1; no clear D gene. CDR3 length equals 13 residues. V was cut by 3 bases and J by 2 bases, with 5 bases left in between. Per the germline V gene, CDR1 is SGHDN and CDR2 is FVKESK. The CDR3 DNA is TGTGCCAGCAGCCATACACCCTACAATGAGCAGTTCTTC. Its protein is CASSHTPYNEQFF.

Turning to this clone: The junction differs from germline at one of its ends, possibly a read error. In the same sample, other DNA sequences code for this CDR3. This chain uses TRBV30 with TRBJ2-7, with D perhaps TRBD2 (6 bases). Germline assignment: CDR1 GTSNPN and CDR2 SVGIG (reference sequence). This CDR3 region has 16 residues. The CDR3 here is CAWNSVGTRGNYEQYF. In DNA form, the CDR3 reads TGTGCCTGGAATAGTGTAGGGACTCGGGGGAACTACGAGCAGTACTTT.

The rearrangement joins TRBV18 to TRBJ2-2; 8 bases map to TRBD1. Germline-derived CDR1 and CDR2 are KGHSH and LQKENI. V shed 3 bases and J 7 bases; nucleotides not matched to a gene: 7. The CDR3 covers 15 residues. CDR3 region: CASSPFAGGSGELFF. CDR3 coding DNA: TGTGCCAGCTCACCGTTCGCAGGGGGCAGCGGGGAGCTGTTTTTT.

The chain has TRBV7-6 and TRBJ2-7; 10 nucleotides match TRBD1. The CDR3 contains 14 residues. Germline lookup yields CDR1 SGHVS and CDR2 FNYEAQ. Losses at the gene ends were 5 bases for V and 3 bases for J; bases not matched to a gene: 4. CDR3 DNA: TGTGCCAGCAGCCCCGGGACAGGGGTCTACGAGCAGTACTTC. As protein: CASSPGTGVYEQYF.

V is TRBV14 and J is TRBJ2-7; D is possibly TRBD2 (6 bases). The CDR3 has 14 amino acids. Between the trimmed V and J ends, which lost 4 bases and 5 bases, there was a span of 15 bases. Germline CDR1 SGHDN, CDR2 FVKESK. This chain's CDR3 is CASSLRLGYDEQYF. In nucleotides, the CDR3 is TGTGCCAGCAGCCTGAGACTAGGGTATGACGAGCAGTACTTC.

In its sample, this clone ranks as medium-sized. The CDR3, as DNA: TGTGCCGCTGGGGCCGGGACAGGGGACACCGGGGAGCTGTTTTTT. This codes for CAAGAGTGDTGELFF. This sequence joins TRBV15 and TRBJ2-2; 10 nucleotides align to TRBD1. J gave up 3 bases and V 11 bases, and 9 bases lay outside the gene matches. The CDR3 spans 15 residues. Germline CDR1 LNHNV, CDR2 YYDKDF (reference sequence).

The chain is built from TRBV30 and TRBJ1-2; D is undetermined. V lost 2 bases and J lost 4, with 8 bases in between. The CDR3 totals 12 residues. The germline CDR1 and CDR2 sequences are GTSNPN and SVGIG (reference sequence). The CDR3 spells CAWSPPAYGYTF. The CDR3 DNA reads TGTGCCTGGAGTCCCCCAGCCTATGGCTACACCTTC.

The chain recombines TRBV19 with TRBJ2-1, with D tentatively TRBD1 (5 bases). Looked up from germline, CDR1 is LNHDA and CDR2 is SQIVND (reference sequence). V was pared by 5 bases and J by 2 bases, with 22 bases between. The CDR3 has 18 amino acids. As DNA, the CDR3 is TGTGCCAGTAGTCCTTGGCCAGACAGTTATCAAACCTACAATGAGCAGTTCTTC. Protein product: CASSPWPDSYQTYNEQFF.

The CDR3 DNA is TGTGCCAGCAGCCACTGGGGCGATGAGCAGTTCTTC. This encodes CASSHWGDEQFF. This chain connects TRBV5-4 to TRBJ2-7; D perhaps matches TRBD1 (5 bases). The DNA end lines up better with TRBJ2-1; the J call may be wrong. CDR1 is SGHNT, CDR2 YYREEE, per germline (reference sequence). The CDR3 has 12 residues.

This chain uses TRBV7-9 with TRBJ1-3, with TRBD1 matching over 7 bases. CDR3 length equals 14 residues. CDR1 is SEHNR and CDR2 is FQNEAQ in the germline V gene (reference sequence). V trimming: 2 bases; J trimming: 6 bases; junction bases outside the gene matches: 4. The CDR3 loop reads CASSLTGDENTIYF. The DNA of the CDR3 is TGTGCCAGCAGCTTAACAGGGGACGAAAACACCATATATTTT. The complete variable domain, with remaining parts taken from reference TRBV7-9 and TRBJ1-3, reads DTGVSQNPRHKITKRGQNVTFRCDPISEHNRLYWYRQTLGQGPEFLTYFQNEAQLEKSRLLSDRFSAERPKGSFSTLEIQRTEQGDSAMYLCASSLTGDENTIYFGEGSWLTVV.

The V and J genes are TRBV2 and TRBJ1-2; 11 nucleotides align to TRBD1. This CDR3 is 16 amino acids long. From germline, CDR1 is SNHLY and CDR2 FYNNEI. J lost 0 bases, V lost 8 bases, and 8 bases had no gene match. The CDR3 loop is CASGRDRGITNYGYTF. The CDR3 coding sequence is TGTGCCAGCGGGAGGGACAGGGGGATAACTAACTATGGCTACACCTTC.

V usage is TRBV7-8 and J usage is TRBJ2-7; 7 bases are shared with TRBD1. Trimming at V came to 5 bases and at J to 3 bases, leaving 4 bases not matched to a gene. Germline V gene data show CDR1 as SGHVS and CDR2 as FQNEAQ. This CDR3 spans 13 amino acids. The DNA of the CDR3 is TGTGCCAGCAGCATAGGGACAGACTACGAGCAGTACTTC. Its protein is CASSIGTDYEQYF. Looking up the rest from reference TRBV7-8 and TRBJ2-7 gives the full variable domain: GAGVSQSPRYKVAKRGQDVALRCDPISGHVSLFWYQQALGQGPEFLTYFQNEAQLDKSGLPSDRFFAERPEGSVSTLKIQRTQQEDSAVYLCASSIGTDYEQYFGPGTRLTVT.

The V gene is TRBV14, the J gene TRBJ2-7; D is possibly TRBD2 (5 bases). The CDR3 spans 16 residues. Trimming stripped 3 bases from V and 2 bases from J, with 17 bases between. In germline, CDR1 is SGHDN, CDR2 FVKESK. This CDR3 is CASSHPEVPGPYEQYF. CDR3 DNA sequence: TGTGCCAGCAGCCACCCGGAGGTCCCCGGCCCCTACGAGCAGTACTTC. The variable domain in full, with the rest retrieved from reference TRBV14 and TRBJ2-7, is EAGVTQFPSHSVIEKGQTVTLRCDPISGHDNLYWYRRVMGKEIKFLLHFVKESKQDESGMPNNRFLAERTGGTYSTLKVQPAELEDSGVYFCASSHPEVPGPYEQYFGPGTRLTVT.

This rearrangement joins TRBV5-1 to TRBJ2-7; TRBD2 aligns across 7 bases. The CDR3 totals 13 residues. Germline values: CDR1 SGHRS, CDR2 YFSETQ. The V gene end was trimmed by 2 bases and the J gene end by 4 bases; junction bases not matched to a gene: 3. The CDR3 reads CASSFGTTYEQYF. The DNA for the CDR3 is TGCGCCAGCAGCTTTGGGACTACTTACGAGCAGTACTTC.

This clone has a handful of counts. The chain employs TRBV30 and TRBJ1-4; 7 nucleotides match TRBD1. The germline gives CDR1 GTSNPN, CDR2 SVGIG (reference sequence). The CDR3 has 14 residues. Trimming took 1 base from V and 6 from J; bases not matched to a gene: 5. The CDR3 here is CAWSGEQGYEKLFF. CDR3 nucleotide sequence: TGTGCCTGGAGTGGGGAACAGGGGTATGAAAAACTGTTTTTT.

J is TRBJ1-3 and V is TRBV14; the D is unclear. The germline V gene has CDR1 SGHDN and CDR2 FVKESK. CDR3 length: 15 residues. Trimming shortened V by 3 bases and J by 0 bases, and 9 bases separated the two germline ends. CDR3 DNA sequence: TGTGCCAGCAGCCATCCAGAGAGCTCTGGAAACACCATATATTTT. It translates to CASSHPESSGNTIYF. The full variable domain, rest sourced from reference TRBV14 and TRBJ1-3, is EAGVTQFPSHSVIEKGQTVTLRCDPISGHDNLYWYRRVMGKEIKFLLHFVKESKQDESGMPNNRFLAERTGGTYSTLKVQPAELEDSGVYFCASSHPESSGNTIYFGEGSWLTVV.

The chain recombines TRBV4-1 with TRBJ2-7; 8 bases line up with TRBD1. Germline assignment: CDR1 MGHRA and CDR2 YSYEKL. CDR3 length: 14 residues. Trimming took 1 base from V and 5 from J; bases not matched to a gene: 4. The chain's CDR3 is CASSQGATGDEQYF. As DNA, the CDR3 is TGCGCCAGCAGCCAAGGGGCGACAGGGGACGAGCAGTACTTC.